This record looks at one T cell receptor beta chain sequence and its context. Its target is unknown. This CDR3 spans 17 amino acids. V lost 0 bases, J lost 5 bases, and 20 bases lay in between. From germline, CDR1 is SGHRS and CDR2 YFSETQ. Documented time point: peripheral blood 6 weeks after treatment start. This specimen belongs to a study of PD-L1 blockade in urothelial cancer. About the study: It was in the mid-2010s that patients started atezolizumab at 1,200 mg intravenously every 3 weeks.

Synthetic spike-ins, TCR analog templates, were added into each PCR. Generated by immunoSEQ multiplex PCR, the TCRdb table keeps only in-frame clones and is missing some. The repertoire holds approximately 120,000 clones, about 82% seen once, with 2% to 3% in the top ten. Study observations and caveats: A below-median TCR clonality in blood before treatment predicted better survival. Enhanced expansion of tumor-associated blood clones at 3 weeks characterized durable-benefit patients.

The sequencing here drew on PBMCs, taken around atezolizumab (anti-PD-L1) treatment. The clonotype was recovered from a man aged 45-65 years with urothelial cancer. The V call is TRBV5-1, the J call TRBJ2-5; D gene ambiguous. CDR3 sequence: CASSLAAASRRQETQYF. Here the CDR3 DNA reads TGCGCCAGCAGCTTGGCCGCGGCTAGTCGACGCCAGGAGACCCAGTACTTC.